These T cell receptor beta chains were read from a single sample in a study of T cell responses to AZD1222 COVID-19 vaccine. Repertoires were generated with immunoSEQ multiplex PCR, while TCRdb's copy carries only in-frame clones and drops some. In the table there are around 150,000 clones, roughly 90% of which are singletons. Sequenced here: peripheral blood, sampled on day 0 of AZD1222 vaccination. These receptors were collected from an adult in good health. CDR3s include the opening cysteine and the closing phenylalanine or tryptophan. Each record gives: J gene, clone size, V gene, D gene, CDR3 protein, CDR3 DNA. The D gene is left open where the match is weak. Clone size is stated in some rows and not others, as once, few, many or a class when expanded.

J gene: TRBJ2-1; clone size: NA; V gene: TRBV5-5; D gene: NA; CDR3 protein: CASSLEWMGEQFF; CDR3 DNA: TGTGCCAGCAGCTTGGAGTGGATGGGTGAGCAGTTCTTC
J gene: TRBJ1-6; clone size: NA; V gene: TRBV5-4; D gene: NA; CDR3 protein: CASTPGQGRSSPLHF; CDR3 DNA: TGTGCCAGCACTCCGGGCCAGGGGAGAAGTTCACCCCTCCACTTT
J gene: TRBJ2-7; clone size: NA; V gene: TRBV5-1; D gene: NA; CDR3 protein: CASSLSGYEQYF; CDR3 DNA: TGCGCCAGCTCACTTAGCGGTTACGAGCAGTACTTC
J gene: TRBJ2-7; clone size: NA; V gene: TRBV5-6; D gene: NA; CDR3 protein: CASSSGSTYEQYF; CDR3 DNA: TGTGCCAGCAGCTCCGGGTCCACCTACGAGCAGTACTTC
J gene: TRBJ2-5; clone size: NA; V gene: TRBV7-9; D gene: TRBD2; CDR3 protein: CASSLRGGKETQYF; CDR3 DNA: TGTGCCAGCAGCTTGAGGGGAGGGAAGGAGACCCAGTACTTC
J gene: TRBJ2-7; clone size: NA; V gene: TRBV28; D gene: NA; CDR3 protein: CASSLLGIQYEQYF; CDR3 DNA: TGTGCCAGCAGTTTATTAGGGATCCAATACGAGCAGTACTTC
J gene: TRBJ2-1; clone size: once; V gene: TRBV7-6; D gene: NA; CDR3 protein: CASSPMAGSYNEQFF; CDR3 DNA: TGTGCCAGCAGTCCTATGGCGGGCTCCTACAATGAGCAGTTCTTC
J gene: TRBJ1-5; clone size: NA; V gene: TRBV6-5; D gene: NA; CDR3 protein: CASSPGFHQPQHF; CDR3 DNA: TGTGCCAGCAGCCCAGGGTTCCATCAGCCCCAGCATTTT
J gene: TRBJ1-2; clone size: NA; V gene: TRBV5-1; D gene: NA; CDR3 protein: CASSLRGISKYTF; CDR3 DNA: TGCGCCAGCAGCTTGCGAGGGATTTCTAAATACACCTTC
J gene: TRBJ2-1; clone size: NA; V gene: TRBV6-5; D gene: NA; CDR3 protein: CASSYAGAVFF; CDR3 DNA: TGTGCCAGCAGTTACGCGGGGGCGGTGTTCTTC
J gene: TRBJ1-3; clone size: once; V gene: TRBV28; D gene: TRBD1; CDR3 protein: CASSFPGGQGEF; CDR3 DNA: TGTGCCAGCAGTTTTCCGGGGGGACAGGGAGAATTT
J gene: TRBJ2-2; clone size: NA; V gene: TRBV13; D gene: NA; CDR3 protein: CASSRTLTGELFF; CDR3 DNA: TGTGCCAGCAGCCGGACTCTTACCGGGGAGCTGTTTTTT
J gene: TRBJ1-4; clone size: NA; V gene: TRBV3-1/TRBV3-2; D gene: NA; CDR3 protein: CASSQGPSEKLFF; CDR3 DNA: TGTGCCAGCAGCCAAGGCCCTAGTGAAAAACTGTTTTTT
J gene: TRBJ1-5; clone size: NA; V gene: TRBV18; D gene: NA; CDR3 protein: CASSPEKGGNQPQHF; CDR3 DNA: TGTGCCAGCTCACCAGAGAAGGGAGGCAATCAGCCCCAGCATTTT
J gene: TRBJ1-2; clone size: NA; V gene: TRBV21-1; D gene: NA; CDR3 protein: CAQGSGDTF; CDR3 DNA: TGTGCCCAGGGCTCAGGTGATACCTTC
J gene: TRBJ2-5; clone size: NA; V gene: TRBV7-9; D gene: NA; CDR3 protein: CASSLEAAETQYF; CDR3 DNA: TGTGCCAGCAGCTTAGAAGCGGCGGAGACCCAGTACTTC
J gene: TRBJ1-4; clone size: NA; V gene: TRBV6-5; D gene: NA; CDR3 protein: CASSYSGSTNEKLFF; CDR3 DNA: TGTGCCAGCAGTTACTCAGGGTCGACGAATGAAAAACTGTTTTTT
J gene: TRBJ1-1; clone size: NA; V gene: TRBV6-1; D gene: NA; CDR3 protein: CASSDLLSALTSFAEAFF; CDR3 DNA: TGTGCCAGCAGTGACCTACTCTCCGCGCTGACGTCGTTCGCTGAAGCTTTCTTT
J gene: TRBJ1-2; clone size: NA; V gene: TRBV5-4; D gene: NA; CDR3 protein: CASSLAGVDGYTF; CDR3 DNA: TGTGCCAGCAGCTTGGCGGGGGTTGATGGCTACACCTTC
J gene: TRBJ1-2; clone size: NA; V gene: TRBV6-1; D gene: NA; CDR3 protein: CASSDGENYGYTF; CDR3 DNA: TGTGCCAGCAGTGATGGGGAAAACTATGGCTACACCTTC
J gene: TRBJ1-4; clone size: NA; V gene: TRBV5-1; D gene: NA; CDR3 protein: CASSPGDSSGGEKLFF; CDR3 DNA: TGCGCCAGCAGCCCCGGAGACTCCTCAGGAGGCGAAAAACTGTTTTTT
J gene: TRBJ1-3; clone size: NA; V gene: TRBV6-2/TRBV6-3; D gene: NA; CDR3 protein: CASSLAGAPRNTIYF; CDR3 DNA: TGTGCCAGCAGCCTCGCCGGGGCACCACGAAACACCATATATTTT
J gene: TRBJ1-4; clone size: once; V gene: TRBV2; D gene: NA; CDR3 protein: CASNSNEKLFF; CDR3 DNA: TGTGCCAGCAATAGTAATGAAAAACTGTTTTTT
J gene: TRBJ2-2; clone size: NA; V gene: TRBV28; D gene: TRBD2; CDR3 protein: CASAGGDQNTGELFF; CDR3 DNA: TGTGCCAGCGCCGGGGGGGACCAGAACACCGGGGAGCTGTTTTTT
J gene: TRBJ2-7; clone size: NA; V gene: TRBV6-6; D gene: TRBD1; CDR3 protein: CASSPGQEVYEQYF; CDR3 DNA: TGTGCCAGCAGTCCGGGACAGGAAGTCTACGAGCAGTACTTC
J gene: TRBJ1-5; clone size: NA; V gene: TRBV27; D gene: NA; CDR3 protein: CASSFQGGNQPQHF; CDR3 DNA: TGTGCCAGCAGTTTCCAGGGAGGCAATCAGCCCCAGCATTTT
J gene: TRBJ2-5; clone size: NA; V gene: TRBV19; D gene: NA; CDR3 protein: CASSIAGGGGLGVETQYF; CDR3 DNA: TGTGCCAGTAGTATAGCTGGTGGAGGGGGCCTAGGAGTTGAGACCCAGTACTTC
J gene: TRBJ1-1; clone size: NA; V gene: TRBV27; D gene: NA; CDR3 protein: CASSLSRGGIRAEAFF; CDR3 DNA: TGTGCCAGCAGTTTATCCCGAGGCGGGATCCGGGCAGAAGCTTTCTTT
J gene: TRBJ2-5; clone size: NA; V gene: TRBV6-2/TRBV6-3; D gene: TRBD1; CDR3 protein: CASSGQGRAQYF; CDR3 DNA: TGTGCCAGCAGTGGACAGGGTAGGGCCCAGTACTTC
J gene: TRBJ1-3; clone size: NA; V gene: TRBV3-1/TRBV3-2; D gene: NA; CDR3 protein: CASSQPGTPADRSGNTIYF; CDR3 DNA: TGTGCCAGCAGCCAACCCGGGACGCCCGCGGACCGCTCTGGAAACACCATATATTTT
J gene: TRBJ1-2; clone size: NA; V gene: TRBV27; D gene: NA; CDR3 protein: CASSGIRGNRGDGYTF; CDR3 DNA: TGTGCCAGCAGCGGGATTAGAGGGAATAGGGGGGATGGCTACACCTTC
J gene: TRBJ2-1; clone size: NA; V gene: TRBV11-2; D gene: TRBD2; CDR3 protein: CASSLVTSGTNEQFF; CDR3 DNA: TGTGCCAGCAGCTTAGTTACTAGCGGGACCAATGAGCAGTTCTTC
J gene: TRBJ1-6; clone size: NA; V gene: TRBV7-9; D gene: TRBD1; CDR3 protein: CASSLVQGNSPLHF; CDR3 DNA: TGTGCCAGCAGCTTAGTACAGGGGAATTCACCCCTCCACTTT
J gene: TRBJ1-6; clone size: NA; V gene: TRBV4-2; D gene: NA; CDR3 protein: CASSQETGHGNSPLHF; CDR3 DNA: TGTGCCAGCAGCCAAGAAACAGGCCATGGTAATTCACCCCTCCACTTT
J gene: TRBJ2-1; clone size: NA; V gene: TRBV7-3; D gene: NA; CDR3 protein: CASSLGPDRQFF; CDR3 DNA: TGTGCCAGCAGCTTAGGGCCGGATCGGCAGTTCTTC
J gene: TRBJ2-3; clone size: NA; V gene: TRBV5-1; D gene: NA; CDR3 protein: CASSLAALDTDTQYF; CDR3 DNA: TGCGCCAGCAGCTTGGCTGCATTAGACACAGATACGCAGTATTTT
J gene: TRBJ1-2; clone size: NA; V gene: TRBV11-2; D gene: TRBD1; CDR3 protein: CASSPGQGGGYTF; CDR3 DNA: TGTGCCAGCAGCCCGGGACAGGGTGGTGGCTACACCTTC
J gene: TRBJ2-2; clone size: once; V gene: TRBV7-2; D gene: NA; CDR3 protein: CASSLVGTNTGELFF; CDR3 DNA: TGTGCCAGCAGCTTAGTGGGGACGAACACCGGGGAGCTGTTTTTT
J gene: TRBJ1-5; clone size: NA; V gene: TRBV19; D gene: NA; CDR3 protein: CASSGVGQPQHF; CDR3 DNA: TGTGCCAGTAGTGGGGTTGGGCAGCCCCAGCATTTT
J gene: TRBJ1-1; clone size: NA; V gene: TRBV19; D gene: NA; CDR3 protein: CTSSMDGSTEAFF; CDR3 DNA: TGTACCAGTAGTATGGACGGATCAACTGAAGCTTTCTTT
J gene: TRBJ2-7; clone size: once; V gene: TRBV12-5; D gene: TRBD1; CDR3 protein: CASGLARGGQGLRLYEQYF; CDR3 DNA: TGTGCTAGTGGTTTGGCACGGGGGGGACAGGGGCTTCGTTTATACGAGCAGTACTTC
J gene: TRBJ2-7; clone size: NA; V gene: TRBV9; D gene: NA; CDR3 protein: CASSPELAATYEQYF; CDR3 DNA: TGTGCCAGCAGCCCTGAACTGGCAGCCACTTACGAGCAGTACTTC
J gene: TRBJ1-4; clone size: NA; V gene: TRBV4-1; D gene: NA; CDR3 protein: CASSHPGTELNEKLFF; CDR3 DNA: TGCGCCAGCAGCCACCCCGGGACTGAACTTAATGAAAAACTGTTTTTT
J gene: TRBJ2-7; clone size: NA; V gene: TRBV28; D gene: NA; CDR3 protein: CASSLATQYEQYF; CDR3 DNA: TGTGCCAGCAGTTTAGCCACCCAGTACGAGCAGTACTTC
J gene: TRBJ1-2; clone size: few; V gene: TRBV2; D gene: TRBD1; CDR3 protein: CASSLPGQIEGYGYTF; CDR3 DNA: TGTGCCAGCAGCCTACCGGGACAGATAGAAGGCTATGGCTACACCTTC
J gene: TRBJ2-1; clone size: NA; V gene: TRBV24-1; D gene: TRBD2; CDR3 protein: CATSDLTSGSNEQFF; CDR3 DNA: TGTGCCACCAGTGATTTGACTAGCGGGAGTAATGAGCAGTTCTTC
J gene: TRBJ2-2; clone size: NA; V gene: TRBV2; D gene: NA; CDR3 protein: CASGLTPSTGELFF; CDR3 DNA: TGTGCCAGCGGACTCACACCGAGCACCGGGGAGCTGTTTTTT
J gene: TRBJ2-2; clone size: NA; V gene: TRBV5-1; D gene: NA; CDR3 protein: CASNGANTGELFF; CDR3 DNA: TGCGCCAGCAATGGGGCGAACACCGGGGAGCTGTTTTTT
J gene: TRBJ1-5; clone size: NA; V gene: TRBV30; D gene: NA; CDR3 protein: CAWSVQVSNQPQHF; CDR3 DNA: TGTGCCTGGAGTGTACAGGTTAGCAATCAGCCCCAGCATTTT
J gene: TRBJ2-1; clone size: NA; V gene: TRBV30; D gene: NA; CDR3 protein: CAWSGQNDNEQFF; CDR3 DNA: TGTGCCTGGAGTGGGCAGAACGACAATGAGCAGTTCTTC
J gene: TRBJ2-7; clone size: NA; V gene: TRBV11-2; D gene: TRBD1; CDR3 protein: CASSLTPHRGLSYEQYF; CDR3 DNA: TGTGCCAGCAGCTTAACTCCCCACAGGGGGCTTTCCTACGAGCAGTACTTC
J gene: TRBJ1-1; clone size: NA; V gene: TRBV3-1/TRBV3-2; D gene: NA; CDR3 protein: CASSTLYTSTEAFF; CDR3 DNA: TGTGCCAGCAGCACCCTATATACAAGCACTGAAGCTTTCTTT
J gene: TRBJ2-1; clone size: NA; V gene: TRBV28; D gene: NA; CDR3 protein: CASRSETGSSYNEQFF; CDR3 DNA: TGTGCCAGCAGGTCCGAAACAGGGAGCTCCTACAATGAGCAGTTCTTC
J gene: TRBJ1-3; clone size: NA; V gene: TRBV30; D gene: NA; CDR3 protein: CAWSRDPSGNTIYF; CDR3 DNA: TGTGCCTGGAGTCGGGACCCCTCCGGAAACACCATATATTTT